Each of the 17 T cell receptor beta chains below was sequenced from the same sample in a study of T cells in Graves' hyperthyroidism and ophthalmopathy (dated by TCRdb to the late 2010s). To prepare the library, multiplex PCR was applied. Instrument on record: Illumina HiSeq 2000. Amplification of TCR beta CDR3 regions was carried out from RNA transcripts. The first round of RT-PCR for the TCR CDR3 was performed with the HTBI primer set and the Qiagen OneStep RT-PCR kit. TCRdb trimmed the raw reads at Q25, called clones with MiXCR and kept productive beta chains. All rows with the same CDR3 protein become a single entry with the most common DNA and genes. Here the sample has 250,000 to 300,000 distinct CDR3 sequences; around 20% occur a single time. In total, the top ten clones hold about two fifths of the sample. The sample was blood. The receptor source for this set is a man aged 45-60 years with Graves' ophthalmopathy.

The sample holds a few counts of this clonotype. The CDR3 sequence: CATSDLGITDTQYF. The CDR3 DNA reads TGTGCCACCAGTGATTTGGGAATCACAGATACGCAGTATTTT. V gene TRBV24-1 combines with J gene TRBJ2-3; D ambiguous. Germline lookup yields CDR1 KGHDR and CDR2 SFDVKD. This CDR3 is 14 amino acids long. V was shortened by 0 bases and J by 2 bases, with 5 bases between the two germline ends.

CDR3 DNA: TGCAGTGCTAGAGATCCCGGGACAGGGACGCCAGATACGCAGTATTTT. As protein: CSARDPGTGTPDTQYF. The rearrangement links TRBV20-1 to TRBJ2-3; TRBD1 matches 9 bases. Losses at the gene ends were 0 bases for V and 4 bases for J; bases not matched to a gene: 8. The CDR3 is made up of 16 amino acids. Germline CDR1 is DFQATT and CDR2 is SNEGSKA (reference sequence).

This CDR3 reads CAISEREWDEQYF. In DNA form, the CDR3 reads TGTGCCATCAGTGAACGGGAGTGGGACGAGCAGTACTTC. This sequence joins TRBV10-3 and TRBJ2-7; a weak D match, TRBD2 (6 bases). Trimming shortened V by 3 bases and J by 5 bases, and 11 bases separated the two germline ends. CDR1 and CDR2 from the germline V gene are ENHRY and SYGVKD. CDR3 length: 13 amino acids.

The chain recombines TRBV12-3 or TRBV12-4 with TRBJ2-6, with D perhaps matching TRBD1 (5 bases). Trimming removed 4 bases at V and 1 base at J, with 8 bases between. This CDR3 spans 15 amino acids. CDR3 nucleotides: TGTGCCAGCAGTTCAAGGGGTTCTGGGGCCAACGTCCTGACTTTC. Translating it yields CASSSRGSGANVLTF.

This clonotype was counted many times. The CDR3 DNA is TGTGCCAGCACCATGGGACAGGGACTAGCGGGAGGGCCGACAGATACGCAGTATTTT. Its protein is CASTMGQGLAGGPTDTQYF. This chain links TRBV27 with TRBJ2-3, with 16 bases aligning to TRBD2. After removal of 7 bases from V and 3 bases from J, the junction contained 13 bases not matched to a gene. There are 19 residues in the CDR3. From germline, CDR1 is MNHEY and CDR2 SMNVEV (reference sequence).

This clonotype appeared many times. The chain carries TRBV3-1 and TRBJ1-2, with D perhaps matching TRBD1 (6 bases). The CDR3 sequence is 15 residues long. V shed 0 bases and J shed 4 bases, with 12 bases lying between them. CDR1 is LGHDT, CDR2 YNNKEL, per germline (reference sequence). CDR3 region: CASSQDWGARYGYTF. Written as DNA, the CDR3 is TGTGCCAGCAGCCAAGATTGGGGGGCGCGCTATGGCTACACCTTC.

This clonotype was counted many times. V gene TRBV12-3 or TRBV12-4 combines with J gene TRBJ2-7; 13 bases align to TRBD2. V was clipped by 6 bases and J by 2 bases; unmatched bases: 4. This CDR3 is built from 15 residues. The CDR3 reads CASSSGLAGAYEQYF. The CDR3, as DNA: TGTGCCAGCAGCTCCGGACTAGCGGGAGCCTACGAGCAGTACTTC.

Many counts were recorded for this clonotype. The chain is built from TRBV9 and TRBJ2-3, with D perhaps matching TRBD1 (6 bases). Germline V CDR1 and CDR2: SGDLS, YYNGEE. Between the trimmed V and J ends, which lost 4 bases and 3 bases, there was a span of 18 bases. This CDR3 has 16 amino acids. The CDR3 bases are TGTGCCAGCAGCCCTAGTGGGGCAGGGGCGACAGATACGCAGTATTTT. It yields the protein CASSPSGAGATDTQYF.

This clonotype came up a few times. The chain recombines TRBV6-2 or TRBV6-3 with TRBJ2-3; D may be TRBD2 (6 bases). Germline V gene lookup returns CDR1 MNHEY and CDR2 SVGEGT. The CDR3 spans 17 residues. The V end lost 1 base, the J end lost 4 bases, and 18 bases lay between the germline ends. The CDR3 nucleotides are TGTGCCAGCAGTTACTTCACGACCGGGAGTACCGCAGATACGCAGTATTTT. This translates into CASSYFTTGSTADTQYF.

This clonotype was picked up many times. The rearrangement joins TRBV6-1 to TRBJ2-2, with TRBD2 identical over 14 bases. The germline gives CDR1 MNHNS, CDR2 SASEGT. V shed 0 bases, J shed 2 bases, and the junction held 2 bases outside the gene matches. This CDR3 comprises 18 residues. The CDR3 nucleotides read TGTGCCAGCAGTGAAGCTGGACTAGCGGGAGGAAACACCGGGGAGCTGTTTTTT. It codes for CASSEAGLAGGNTGELFF.

The chain recombines TRBV7-8 with TRBJ1-1; D gene ambiguous. Trimming took 0 bases from V and 5 from J, leaving 10 bases between them. The germline gives CDR1 SGHVS, CDR2 FQNEAQ. This CDR3 comprises 14 residues. CDR3 sequence: CASSLAVGPTEAFF. The CDR3 DNA reads as TGTGCCAGCAGCTTAGCGGTAGGGCCTACTGAAGCTTTCTTT.

The V and J genes are TRBV4-1 and TRBJ1-5, with a weak D call TRBD1 (5 bases). This CDR3 is 15 amino acids long. CDR1 is MGHRA, CDR2 YSYEKL, per germline. The ends were cut back, 2 bases at V and 8 bases at J, with 16 bases in the middle. This CDR3 reads CASSQTGTSPEPQHF. Here the CDR3 DNA reads TGCGCCAGCAGCCAAACGGGGACTTCTCCCGAGCCCCAGCATTTT.

The rearrangement joins TRBV18 to TRBJ1-3; 8 bases match TRBD1. V shed 4 bases, J shed 0 bases, and the junction held 5 bases outside the gene matches. The CDR3 contains 16 residues. CDR1 is KGHSH, CDR2 LQKENI, per germline. In DNA form, the CDR3 reads TGTGCCAGCTCACAAGGACAGGGCGGCTCTGGAAACACCATATATTTT. Translating it yields CASSQGQGGSGNTIYF.

This clonotype was found a few times. The genes are TRBV19 and TRBJ2-7; D may be TRBD1 or TRBD2 (6 bases each). Germline CDR1 is LNHDA and CDR2 is SQIVND (reference sequence). The CDR3 covers 16 residues. Trimming cost V 8 bases and J 0 bases, with 20 bases left between them. CDR3 loop: CASPYAAGEVSYEQYF. CDR3 nucleotides: TGTGCCAGTCCATACGCGGCAGGGGAGGTCTCCTACGAGCAGTACTTC.

This clonotype has a count of ten or more. This chain links TRBV7-2 with TRBJ2-1; the D gene is possibly TRBD2 (6 bases). The CDR3 is made up of 17 amino acids. Germline-derived CDR1 and CDR2 are SGHTA and FQGNSA. The germline V and J ends were trimmed by 5 bases and 0 bases, with 17 bases remaining between them. CDR3 loop: CASSKGTGGPSYNEQFF. CDR3 in DNA: TGTGCCAGCAGCAAGGGGACTGGCGGGCCCTCCTACAATGAGCAGTTCTTC.

As for this clonotype: A single base separates this from a much larger clone, so it may be a read error. V usage is TRBV4-1 and J usage is TRBJ1-1, with D uncertain. V dropped 1 base and J dropped 2 bases, with 11 bases sitting between them. There are 15 residues in the CDR3. The germline V gene has CDR1 MGHRA and CDR2 YSYEKL. The CDR3 protein is CASSQAPSTNTEAFF. CDR3 nucleotides: TGCGCCAGCAGCCAAGCTCCGAGCACAAACACTGAAGCTTTCTTT.

This clonotype appeared a few times. V gene TRBV7-9 combines with J gene TRBJ2-3; the D gene is possibly TRBD1 (6 bases). Germline loops: CDR1 SEHNR, CDR2 FQNEAQ (reference sequence). This CDR3 is built from 15 residues. V was pared by 3 bases and J by 0 bases, with 10 bases between. DNA of the CDR3: TGTGCCAGCAGCTTCGGACAGACTAGCACAGATACGCAGTATTTT. Its translation: CASSFGQTSTDTQYF.